This T cell receptor (beta chain) was obtained from a study of regulatory T cells in long-lasting Graves disease. Ten or more counts support this clonotype. Germline CDR1 KGHSH, CDR2 LQKENI. V lost 2 bases to trimming and J lost 5 bases, with 10 bases between them. CDR3 length equals 15 residues. The time point is: newly diagnosed GD, antithyroid drugs for less than 3 months. From RNA extracted from PBMCs, the TCR library was made. In building TCR beta libraries, iRepertoire HTBI primers were used together with Arm-PCR of CDR3 regions. From the multiplex PCR reads, TCRdb called clonotypes with MiXCR, one entry per CDR3 protein. The table lists 400,000 to 550,000 distinct CDR3 sequences, more than 13% of them singletons, with approximately 15% in the top ten. These data were also filed under a second study, of T cells in Graves' hyperthyroidism and ophthalmopathy.

This chain uses TRBV18 with TRBJ1-6; D call uncertain. This clonotype was sampled from a woman in her thirties with Graves disease. The specimen comprised peripheral blood mononuclear cells (PBMCs), sampled at new diagnosis, from a patient treated with antithyroid drugs. CDR3 in DNA: TGTGCCAGCTCACCATTGGAGCAGGATAATTCACCCCTCCACTTT. Residues: CASSPLEQDNSPLHF.